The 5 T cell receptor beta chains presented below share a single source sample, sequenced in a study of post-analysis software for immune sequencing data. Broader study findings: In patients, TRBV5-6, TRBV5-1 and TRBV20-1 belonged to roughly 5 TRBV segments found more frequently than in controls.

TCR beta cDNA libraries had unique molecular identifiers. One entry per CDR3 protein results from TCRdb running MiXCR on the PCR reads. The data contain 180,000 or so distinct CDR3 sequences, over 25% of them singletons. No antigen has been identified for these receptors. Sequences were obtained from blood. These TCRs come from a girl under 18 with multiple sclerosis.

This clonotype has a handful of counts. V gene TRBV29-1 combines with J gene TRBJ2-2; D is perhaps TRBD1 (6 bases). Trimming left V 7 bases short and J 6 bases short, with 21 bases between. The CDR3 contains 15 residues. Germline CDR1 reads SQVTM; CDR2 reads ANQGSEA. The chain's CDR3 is CSAQTGRGTPGELFF. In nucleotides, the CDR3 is TGCAGCGCGCAAACTGGTAGGGGGACACCCGGGGAGCTGTTTTTT.

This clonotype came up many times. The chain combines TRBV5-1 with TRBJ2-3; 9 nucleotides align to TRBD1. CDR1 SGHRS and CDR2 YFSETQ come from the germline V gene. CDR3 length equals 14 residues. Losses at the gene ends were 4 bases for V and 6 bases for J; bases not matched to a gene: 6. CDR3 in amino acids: CASSHRTGDDTQYF. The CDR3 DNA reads TGCGCCAGCAGCCACCGGACAGGGGACGATACGCAGTATTTT.

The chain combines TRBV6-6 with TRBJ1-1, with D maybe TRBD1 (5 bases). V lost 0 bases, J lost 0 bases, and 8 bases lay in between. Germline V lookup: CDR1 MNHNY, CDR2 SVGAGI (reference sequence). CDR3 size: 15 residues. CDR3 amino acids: CASSYSNRLNTEAFF. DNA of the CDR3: TGTGCCAGCAGTTACTCGAACAGGTTGAACACTGAAGCTTTCTTT.

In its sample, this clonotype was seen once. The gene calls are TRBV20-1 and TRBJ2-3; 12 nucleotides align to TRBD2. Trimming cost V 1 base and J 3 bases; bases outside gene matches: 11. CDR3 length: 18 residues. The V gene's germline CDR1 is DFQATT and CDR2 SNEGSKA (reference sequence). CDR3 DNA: TGCAGTGCTAGAGGCCTCCACTGGACTAGCGGGAAAACAGATACGCAGTATTTT. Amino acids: CSARGLHWTSGKTDTQYF.

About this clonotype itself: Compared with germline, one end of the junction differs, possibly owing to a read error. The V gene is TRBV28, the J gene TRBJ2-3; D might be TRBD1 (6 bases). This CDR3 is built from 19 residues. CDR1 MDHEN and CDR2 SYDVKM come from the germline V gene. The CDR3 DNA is TGTGCCAGCAGACCCTTAGGGTCTAGATTAAGATCCGAGACAGGTACGCAGTATTTT. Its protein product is CASRPLGSRLRSETGTQYF. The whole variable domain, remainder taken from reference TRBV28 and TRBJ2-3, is DVKVTQSSRYLVKRTGEKVFLECVQDMDHENMFWYRQDPGLGLRLIYFSYDVKMKEKGDIPEGYSVSREKKERFSLILESASTNQTSMYLCASRPLGSRLRSETGTQYFGPGTRLTVL.